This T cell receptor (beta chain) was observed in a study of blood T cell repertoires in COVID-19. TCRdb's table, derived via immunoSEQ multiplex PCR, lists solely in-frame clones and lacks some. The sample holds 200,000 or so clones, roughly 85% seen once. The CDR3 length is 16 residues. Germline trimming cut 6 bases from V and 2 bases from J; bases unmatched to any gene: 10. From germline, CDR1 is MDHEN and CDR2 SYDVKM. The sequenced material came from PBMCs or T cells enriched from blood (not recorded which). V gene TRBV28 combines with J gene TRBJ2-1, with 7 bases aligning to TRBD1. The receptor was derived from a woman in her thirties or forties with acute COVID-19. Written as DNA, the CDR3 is TGTGCCAGCAGCCCCGCAGGGGGAAACGCCTACAATGAGCAGTTCTTC. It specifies CASSPAGGNAYNEQFF.